These T cell receptor beta chains were read from a single sample in a study of breast tumors, draining lymph nodes, adjacent tissues. TCRdb reprocessed the multiplex PCR reads with MiXCR, giving one entry per CDR3 protein. The sample yields fewer than 200,000 distinct CDR3 sequences, 30% to 35% seen once. Specimen: axillary lymph node tissue. These receptors were collected from a female donor with breast cancer. Some clones in this sample may be carry-over from other donors' samples. CDR3s include the opening cysteine and the closing phenylalanine or tryptophan. Each record gives: V gene, clone size, CDR3 protein. Clone size is given for some rows only: seen once, a few or many times, or a class if the clone is expanded.

TRBV15,many,CATSNQGNQPQHF
TRBV29-1,many,CSDIRGKWMSYEQYF
TRBV7-9,many,CASSKTGAGFTDTQYF
TRBV30,few,CAWSVGSRTDTQYF
TRBV7-9,many,CASSLWGDMENEKLFF
TRBV3-1,.,CASSRARTGGSSLETQYF
TRBV20-1,.,CSARDLGANSGANVLTF
TRBV24-1,few,CATSALAGVF
TRBV20-1,.,CSARDYRGVGNTEAFF
TRBV29-1,once,CSAAAWQGGNRQYF
TRBV27,.,CASSFFGRGPGGELFF
TRBV6-2/TRBV6-3,.,CASSFKYEQYF
TRBV24-1,many,CATIGQGPDTQYF
TRBV2,many,CASSSRTVYNEQFF
TRBV7-3,.,CASSQDRGREKLFF
TRBV5-8,.,CASSLPSGTNDEQYF
TRBV28,many,CASSLAGISTDTQYF
TRBV11-1,few,CASSLRASTGTGEASYNEQFF
TRBV20-1,many,CSARALTRIYEQYF
TRBV10-3,.,CAISAGQRDQHF
TRBV28,.,CASSSPIAGESDTQYF
TRBV19,many,CASSTGQASTDTQYF
TRBV5-5,many,CASSARDTQYF
TRBV7-2,few,CASSLWDRDVLGAFF
TRBV29-1,few,CSVVGLAGSEAFF
TRBV5-1,.,CASSLVEGTEAFF
TRBV7-2,many,CASSLEYAGARGETQYF
TRBV3-1,few,CASSQAAGEQYF
TRBV3-1,.,CASSQESGELFF
TRBV12-3/TRBV12-4,many,CASSPTRGSETQYF
TRBV4-1,once,CASSQSRTNRGAEAFF
TRBV7-2,many,CASSRTTYNEQFF
TRBV11-3,many,CASSLVWNLDCHSPLHF
TRBV24-1,many,CATSDPRQLQETQYF
TRBV9,many,CASSPRGVAGIQETQYF
TRBV20-1,many,CSARVSSERGTYNEQFF
TRBV7-2,.,CASSLAPDSNRETQCF
TRBV7-3,few,CATGFGGAGDTQYF
TRBV18,few,CASSPEQRTDTQYF
TRBV19,many,CASSPPPPFPLVSPLHF
TRBV5-1,.,CASSFEAGGHYTDTQYF
TRBV5-6,.,CAGSLPGQQETQYF
TRBV30,many,CAWSTGLAGGVNEQYF
TRBV5-1,many,CASRKDRNQPQHF
TRBV24-1,.,CATRTGFGGTAYNEQFF
TRBV20-1,few,CSASPSTGGETEAFF
TRBV12-3/TRBV12-4,many,CASSYRLAYEQYF
TRBV7-6,many,CASSLAGQTYEQYF
TRBV15,many,CACRRPQQNYGYTF
TRBV3-1,few,CASSLDIKNQETRYF
TRBV18,many,CASSPVPGAYGYTF
TRBV2,once,CASQGLAGASSYNEQFF
TRBV3-1,few,CASSKSGANTGELFF
TRBV2,.,CASTMSGLAGGYRTDTQYF
TRBV5-1,.,CASATGASGDTQYF
TRBV30,many,CACTQGSGNTIYF
TRBV15,many,CATSRDRGDNNEQFF
TRBV29-1,many,CSIEGSNTGELFF
TRBV5-1,.,CASSRGHSGGGEEQFF
TRBV11-2,many,CASSHMDSYEQYF